The 12 T cell receptor beta chains in this list originate from one sample, sequenced in a study of brain metastases from non-small cell lung cancer. Repertoires were generated with immunoSEQ multiplex PCR, while TCRdb's copy carries only in-frame clones and drops some. The sample consists of around 1,800 clones, about 90% of them appearing once. The sequenced material came from primary lung tumor tissue. The source of these receptors is a donor aged 40 or over with non-small cell lung cancer.

With respect to this clone: An end of the junction differs from the germline gene, which may be a read error. The genes are TRBV2 and TRBJ1-6; weak D call: TRBD1 (6 bases). The CDR3 contains 13 residues. Germline CDR1 and CDR2: SNHLY and FYNNEI. The CDR3 region is CAGTGTNNSPLYF. CDR3 DNA: TGTGCCGGTACTGGGACAAACAATTCACCCCTCTACTTT.

V is TRBV7-3 and J is TRBJ1-2; possibly TRBD1 for D (5 bases). Trimming took off 5 bases at V and 4 bases at J, with 20 bases between the two ends. The CDR3 contains 16 residues. From germline, CDR1 is SGHTA and CDR2 FQGTGA. As DNA, the CDR3 is TGTGCCAGCAGCCCGCACGGGGCAGGGAGTCGCTATGGCTACACCTTC. It specifies CASSPHGAGSRYGYTF.

The chain recombines TRBV4-2 with TRBJ1-2, with a tentative D call TRBD1 (5 bases). The CDR3 sequence is 17 residues long. Germline V gene lookup returns CDR1 LGHNA and CDR2 YNFKEQ. Trimming took off 4 bases at V and 2 bases at J, with 20 bases between the two ends. The DNA of the CDR3 is TGTGCCAGCAGCCCCATATGGGGGGAGCGGTTAAACTATGGCTACACCTTC. Its translation is CASSPIWGERLNYGYTF.

The gene calls are TRBV7-3 and TRBJ2-1, with D unresolved. The CDR3 runs 12 residues. The germline V and J ends were trimmed by 5 bases and 13 bases, with 15 bases remaining between them. Germline values: CDR1 SGHTA, CDR2 FQGTGA. The DNA for the CDR3 is TGTGCCAGCAGCCCCGGAATTGGCCCACAGTTCTTC. The encoded protein is CASSPGIGPQFF. Filled out from reference TRBV7-3 and TRBJ2-1, the complete variable domain reads GAGVSQTPSNKVTEKGKYVELRCDPISGHTALYWYRQSLGQGPEFLIYFQGTGAADDSGLPNDRFFAVRPEGSVSTLKIQRTERGDSAVYLCASSPGIGPQFFGPGTRLTVL.

V gene TRBV6-5 combines with J gene TRBJ1-2; TRBD1 matches at 7 bases. Germline values: CDR1 MNHEY, CDR2 SVGAGI. The ends lost 4 bases at V and 2 bases at J; junction bases unmatched: 10. CDR3 length equals 16 residues. The CDR3, as DNA: TGTGCCAGCAGTTTCCCCTTGAAGACAGGGAACTATGGCTACACCTTC. It encodes CASSFPLKTGNYGYTF.

This clone was observed a handful of times. The gene calls are TRBV10-3 and TRBJ1-1; D is perhaps TRBD1 (6 bases). The CDR3 totals 14 residues. The germline V and J ends were trimmed by 2 bases and 4 bases, with 11 bases remaining between them. Germline V gene lookup returns CDR1 ENHRY and CDR2 SYGVKD. CDR3 bases: TGTGCCATCAGTGAGCGGGACATGGGCACTGAAGCTTTCTTT. Encoded protein: CAISERDMGTEAFF.

The chain uses TRBV5-1 and TRBJ2-7; D is uncertain. The V gene's germline CDR1 is SGHRS and CDR2 YFSETQ. The CDR3 covers 16 residues. V shed 4 bases and J shed 4 bases, with 21 bases lying between them. The CDR3 region is CASSPQPESILYEQYF. The CDR3 DNA reads as TGCGCCAGCAGCCCGCAACCGGAGTCCATCCTTTACGAGCAGTACTTC.

On this clone itself: Other DNA sequences within the sample encode an identical CDR3. This rearrangement joins TRBV28 to TRBJ2-7; tentatively, D is TRBD2 (6 bases). Germline V gene lookup returns CDR1 MDHEN and CDR2 SYDVKM. This CDR3 contains 14 residues. The V and J ends lost 7 bases and 4 bases respectively, with 17 bases between them. The CDR3 DNA follows: TGTGCCAGCACCAGGGTCGGCAGCGGGTACGAGCAGTACTTC. Translating it yields CASTRVGSGYEQYF.

V is TRBV2 and J is TRBJ1-5, with a possible D match to TRBD1 (5 bases). Between the trimmed V and J ends, which lost 4 bases and 0 bases, there was a span of 13 bases. CDR3 length equals 16 residues. Germline lookup yields CDR1 SNHLY and CDR2 FYNNEI. The CDR3 sequence: CASSARGPYSNQPQHF. The CDR3 nucleotides are TGTGCCAGCAGTGCAAGGGGCCCGTATAGCAATCAGCCCCAGCATTTT.

This chain uses TRBV2 with TRBJ2-3; D ambiguous. V was cut by 6 bases and J by 2 bases, with 12 bases left in between. The length of the CDR3 is 14 residues. Germline-derived CDR1 and CDR2 are SNHLY and FYNNEI. CDR3: CASSDTLYTDTQYF. The CDR3, as DNA: TGTGCCAGCAGCGACACCCTTTACACAGATACGCAGTATTTT. Supplemented by reference TRBV2 and TRBJ2-3, the full variable domain reads EPEVTQTPSHQVTQMGQEVILRCVPISNHLYFYWYRQILGQKVEFLVSFYNNEISEKSEIFDDQFSVERPDGSNFTLKIRSTKLEDSAMYFCASSDTLYTDTQYFGPGTRLTVL.

This clone was detected only once. The chain is built from TRBV18 and TRBJ2-1; 12 bases agree with TRBD1. CDR1 KGHSH and CDR2 LQKENI come from the germline V gene. CDR3 size: 15 residues. The V gene end was trimmed by 3 bases and the J gene end by 7 bases; junction bases not matched to a gene: 4. The CDR3 coding sequence is TGTGCCAGCTCACCGGGACAGGGGGCGGGAAATGAGCAGTTCTTC. This sequence encodes CASSPGQGAGNEQFF.

The gene calls are TRBV29-1 and TRBJ2-3, with TRBD1 matching over 10 bases. Germline V gives CDR1 SQVTM, CDR2 ANQGSEA. The CDR3 totals 15 residues. The V and J ends lost 7 bases and 3 bases, in that order; junction bases with no gene match: 10. The CDR3 reads CSAGTGALGTDTQYF. The CDR3 nucleotides read TGCAGCGCCGGGACAGGGGCGTTAGGGACAGATACGCAGTATTTT.